This T cell receptor (beta chain) appears in the sequencing data of a study of T cell responses to AZD1222 COVID-19 vaccine. Study findings and constraints: Among those given AZD1222, only five or six were seropositive at baseline. An increase in Spike-specific TCR breadth and depth was observed after two AZD1222 doses. Without day 14 samples, only post-peak T cell repertoires were studied. Among the donors, most were white British and more were female, and clonal diversity was possibly underestimated.

TCRdb keeps only in-frame clones here, not all; method: immunoSEQ multiplex PCR. The sample consists of more than 95,000 clones, around 83% of them appearing once. This clone is a singleton in its sample. Its target is unknown. The ends lost 7 bases at V and 3 bases at J; junction bases unmatched: 4. The CDR3 has 15 residues. Germline V gives CDR1 MDHEN, CDR2 SYDVKM. The sample consisted of peripheral blood, taken 28 days after the second AZD1222 dose. The chain is built from TRBV28 and TRBJ1-6; 9 positions agree with TRBD1. The TCR sequence derives from an adult who received the AZD1222 COVID-19 vaccine. The CDR3: CASTPGQGYNSPLHF. The CDR3 DNA is TGTGCCAGCACCCCGGGACAGGGCTATAATTCACCCCTCCACTTT. The full variable domain, in which reference TRBV28 and TRBJ1-6 provide the parts outside the CDR3, is DVKVTQSSRYLVKRTGEKVFLECVQDMDHENMFWYRQDPGLGLRLIYFSYDVKMKEKGDIPEGYSVSREKKERFSLILESASTNQTSMYLCASTPGQGYNSPLHFGNGTRLTVT.